This passage covers 14 T cell receptor beta chains from one sample sequenced in a study of shared clonotypes between healthy human individuals. TCRdb's table, derived via immunoSEQ multiplex PCR, lists solely in-frame clones and lacks some. Here the sample spans roughly 2,500,000 clones, 93% being singletons. Sequenced material: naive CD4+ T cells from PBMCs. Subset in this sample: CD45RA+ positively selected. All receptors derive from a man between 18 and 35 years old in good health. Some clones in this sample may be carry-over from other donors' samples.

Concerning this clone: At the DNA level, this CDR3 is encoded by other sequences in the same sample as well. V usage is TRBV18 and J usage is TRBJ2-5; a weak D match, TRBD2 (7 bases). This CDR3 spans 13 amino acids. The germline gives CDR1 KGHSH, CDR2 LQKENI. V was clipped by 6 bases and J by 4 bases, with 12 bases between them. CDR3 nucleotide sequence: TGTGCCAGCTCCCTCGGGGGGCGAGAGACCCAGTACTTC. This translates into CASSLGGRETQYF.

The chain has TRBV28 and TRBJ1-4; D possibly corresponds to TRBD1 (6 bases). This CDR3 region has 15 residues. Germline V CDR1 and CDR2: MDHEN, SYDVKM. With 5 bases removed from V and 4 bases from J, the gap between germline ends came to 14 bases. CDR3 bases: TGTGCCAGCAGTACCAGACAGGCTTATAATGAAAAACTGTTTTTT. This gives the protein CASSTRQAYNEKLFF.

The chain carries TRBV6-1 and TRBJ2-5; D remains ambiguous. The CDR3 spans 13 residues. Germline V CDR1 and CDR2: MNHNS, SASEGT. V lost 2 bases, J lost 7 bases, and 11 bases lay in between. CDR3: CASSELRLVTQYF. The CDR3, as DNA: TGTGCCAGCAGTGAATTGCGTTTAGTGACCCAGTACTTC.

This chain connects TRBV5-4 to TRBJ1-2; 9 bases map to TRBD1. The J segment lost 2 bases and the V segment lost 2 bases, leaving 4 bases of the junction unmatched. CDR3 size: 15 residues. Germline CDR1 is SGHNT and CDR2 is YYREEE (reference sequence). DNA for the CDR3: TGTGCCAGCAGCTTCGGAGGACAGGGGAACTATGGCTACACCTTC. Translation: CASSFGGQGNYGYTF.

The chain joins TRBV28 to TRBJ1-6; 7 nucleotides agree with TRBD1. Germline V lookup: CDR1 MDHEN, CDR2 SYDVKM. The length of the CDR3 is 15 residues. The junction had 13 bases not matched to a gene; V was cut back by 6 bases and J by 11 bases. The CDR3 DNA follows: TGTGCCAGCAGACGAAGGGGGCCCCCTTATCCACCCCTCCACTTT. Encoded protein: CASRRRGPPYPPLHF.

The sample holds one count of this clone. This same CDR3 is encoded by further DNA sequences in the sample. The chain uses TRBV9 and TRBJ2-1; 12 bases line up with TRBD2. This CDR3 is 15 amino acids long. V lost 2 bases and J lost 6; bases outside the gene matches: 3. The germline gives CDR1 SGDLS, CDR2 YYNGEE. The CDR3 DNA sequence: TGTGCCAGCAGCGTGCTAGCGGGAGGGTTCAATGAGCAGTTCTTC. Protein product: CASSVLAGGFNEQFF.

This chain connects TRBV6-5 to TRBJ2-5; D remains unclear. The end of the DNA fits TRBJ2-7 better, so the J call may be wrong. Germline V gene data show CDR1 as MNHEY and CDR2 as SVGAGI. CDR3 length: 16 amino acids. The CDR3 reads CASSYFDGRGPYEQYF. The CDR3 region has the DNA TGTGCCAGCAGTTACTTCGACGGCCGAGGCCCCTACGAGCAGTACTTC.

This clone was picked up one time. J is TRBJ1-4 and V is TRBV19; TRBD1 aligns across 7 bases. The CDR3 consists of 15 residues. Germline V CDR1 and CDR2: LNHDA, SQIVND (reference sequence). Trimming at V came to 7 bases and at J to 0 bases, leaving 5 bases not matched to a gene. The DNA for the CDR3 is TGTGCCAGTACCCAGGGGGACGCAACTAATGAAAAACTGTTTTTT. Encoded protein: CASTQGDATNEKLFF.

The chain recombines TRBV7-9 with TRBJ1-2; 8 bases align to TRBD1. The CDR3 has 14 amino acids. J gave up 8 bases and V 3 bases, and 8 bases lay outside the gene matches. Germline CDR1 and CDR2: SEHNR and FQNEAQ (reference sequence). The CDR3 nucleotides are TGTGCCAGCAGCTTCAACCTTCGGGACAGGGGCTACACCTTC. This encodes CASSFNLRDRGYTF.

The chain carries TRBV18 and TRBJ2-7, with TRBD2 identical over 7 bases. The trim removed 0 bases at V and 6 bases at J, leaving 8 bases unmatched. CDR3 size: 15 residues. Germline V lookup: CDR1 KGHSH, CDR2 LQKENI. The CDR3 region is CASSPPAGERGEQYF. For the CDR3, the DNA is TGTGCCAGCTCACCACCCGCGGGGGAGCGAGGCGAGCAGTACTTC.

The rearrangement joins TRBV7-8 to TRBJ1-1; D gene ambiguous. With 1 base removed from V and 3 bases from J, the gap between germline ends came to 6 bases. Per germline, CDR1 SGHVS and CDR2 FQNEAQ. The CDR3 sequence is 13 residues long. The CDR3 here is CASSLVMDTEAFF. The CDR3, as DNA: TGTGCCAGCAGCTTAGTTATGGACACTGAAGCTTTCTTT.

The J gene is TRBJ1-3, the V gene TRBV6-5; D might be TRBD1 (5 bases). Trimming shortened V by 4 bases and J by 8 bases, and 15 bases separated the two germline ends. CDR1 and CDR2 from the germline V gene are MNHEY and SVGAGI. CDR3 size: 14 residues. In DNA, the CDR3 is TGTGCCAGCAGTTCCCCCCAGGGTGGCCACACCATATATTTT. This encodes CASSSPQGGHTIYF.

The chain has TRBV28 and TRBJ2-6, with D unresolved. V gave up 4 bases and J gave up 2 bases, with 6 bases separating them. The CDR3 length is 14 residues. Germline CDR1 and CDR2: MDHEN and SYDVKM. The CDR3 nucleotides are TGTGCCAGCAGTTCCCCGACTGGGGCCAACGTCCTGACTTTC. The encoded protein is CASSSPTGANVLTF.

This sequence joins TRBV7-8 and TRBJ2-7; no clear D gene. Germline-derived CDR1 and CDR2 are SGHVS and FQNEAQ. The V and J ends lost 6 bases and 5 bases respectively, with 20 bases between them. The CDR3 is 15 amino acids. The CDR3 reads CASRRGPELLHEQYF. The CDR3 nucleotides read TGTGCCAGCAGACGAGGACCGGAACTTCTTCACGAGCAGTACTTC.